Below, one TCR beta chain is given with its context. V was pared by 5 bases and J by 3 bases, with 3 bases of the junction left unmatched. Germline CDR1 is WNHNN and CDR2 is SYGVQD (reference sequence). The CDR3 consists of 13 residues. The sample belongs to a study of blood T cell repertoires in COVID-19. Original processing notes: Reference gene primers were amplified, and this amplification served to estimate nucleated cell counts. Only in-frame clones appear in the TCRdb table, and some are missing; sequencing was by immunoSEQ multiplex PCR. V and J calls and clone size come straight from that table; D and trimming were deduced from the DNA. The sample includes 150,000 to 200,000 clones, 87% seen only once; the top ten take roughly 2.6%.

The material sequenced was peripheral blood. This chain joins TRBV10-1 and TRBJ1-1, with 7 bases aligning to TRBD1. The clonotype comes from a man between 35 and 55 years old with active or convalescent COVID-19. The CDR3 DNA is TGCGCCAGCAGTCTGACAGGGTACACTGAAGCTTTCTTT. Translated, it gives CASSLTGYTEAFF.